The present TCR beta chain was sequenced within a study of chemoradiotherapy in HPV16-positive cancers. Whole-study context: Functional T-cell assays on two HPV16-positive patients' cells defined candidate HPV-specific clones and common TCR motifs.

Using immunoSEQ multiplex PCR, the repertoire was profiled, and TCRdb retains in-frame clones only, with some absent. The data contain around 13,000 clones, over 65% of them seen just once; the ten biggest clones take up 15% to 20%. The receptor was derived from a human donor with HPV-associated anogenital cancer. Sampling was done from a patient who underwent chemoradiotherapy.

The CDR3 sequence: CASSPMRGLTGELFF. The CDR3 bases are TGCGCCAGCAGCCCGATGCGGGGCCTCACCGGGGAGCTGTTTTTT. The chain employs TRBV5-1 and TRBJ2-2, with TRBD2 as a possible D gene (6 bases). The germline V gene has CDR1 SGHRS and CDR2 YFSETQ. V dropped 4 bases and J dropped 4 bases, with 14 bases sitting between them. CDR3 length equals 15 residues.